The subject of this entry is one T cell receptor beta chain. What it binds is unknown. This record belongs to a study of cytomegalovirus exposure and HLA in healthy donors. The study, taken as a whole, reports: In a later analysis, a missense DCLRE1C variant was linked to TCR beta V- and J-gene trimming.

Primers included in the PCR were 60 Vbeta and 13 Jbeta primers. Per the authors' pipeline: Counted up in a later analysis, unique TCR beta chains came to some 82 million, with some 11 million shared. Sequenced by immunoSEQ multiplex PCR; TCRdb stores in-frame clones only, minus some. From that table come the V and J calls and clone size; the DNA was used to work out D and trimming. The table shows some 210,000 clones, with 75% to 80% occurring only once. Germline CDR1 SNHLY, CDR2 FYNNEI. The CDR3 runs to 14 residues. The V end lost 5 bases, the J end lost 0 bases, and 8 bases lay between the germline ends.

The TCR originated in a woman in her 30s in good health and CMV-seropositive. The chain has TRBV2 and TRBJ1-5; D is uncertain. Sample: PBMCs. The CDR3 sequence is CASSLPASNQPQHF. CDR3 DNA sequence: TGTGCCAGCAGTCTACCCGCTAGCAATCAGCCCCAGCATTTT.